The sequence of this T cell receptor beta chain was determined in a study of T cells in localized non-small cell lung cancer. Study observations and caveats: A median of approximately 60 of the top 100 tumor clones appeared in adjacent lung, which was paired and uninvolved. Only one tumor region was sequenced, so heterogeneity remains possible.

Remarks on this clone: The antigen remains unidentified.

Measured with immunoSEQ multiplex PCR; TCRdb has only the in-frame clones, and not every one. The table lists some 900 clones, about 18% of them singletons. Germline V gene lookup returns CDR1 MDHEN and CDR2 SYDVKM. There are 13 residues in the CDR3. The V and J ends lost 6 bases and 6 bases, in that order; junction bases with no gene match: 5. The source of this sequence is an older male donor with stage II squamous cell lung carcinoma. The chain couples TRBV28 to TRBJ1-1; TRBD1 matches 9 bases. This specimen consisted of normal lung tissue next to the tumor, obtained before any cancer treatment. The CDR3 coding sequence is TGTGCCAGCAGCCTGACAGGGGGGGCTGAAGCTTTCTTT. Its translation: CASSLTGGAEAFF.